This T cell receptor (beta chain) derives from a study of OX40 agonist ivuxolimab in advanced cancers. Study-level information: Treatment received earlier with anti-PD-1, anti-PD-L1 or anti-CTLA-4 agents was allowed, and more than 35% had some. Partial responses were recorded for three patients, including one with hepatocellular carcinoma and two with cutaneous melanoma. Study observations and caveats: In general, CD8+ T cells held more expanded clones than CD4+ did, on average.

Sequencing used immunoSEQ multiplex PCR; TCRdb keeps in-frame clones, though not all of them. The table shows more than 35,000 clones, with less than 90% occurring only once. This CDR3 region has 15 residues. V was clipped by 4 bases and J by 4 bases; unmatched bases: 5. Looked up from germline, CDR1 is SGHDT and CDR2 is YYEEEE. Concerning this clone: The antigen remains unidentified.

The starting material was CD4+ or CD8+ T cells sorted from blood, obtained in a trial of the OX40 agonist ivuxolimab. The rearrangement links TRBV5-6 to TRBJ2-3; TRBD1 aligns across 11 bases. This receptor was obtained from an adult with an advanced solid tumor such as melanoma, head and neck, liver or kidney cancer. In DNA form, the CDR3 reads TGTGCCAGCAGCCATCGGACAGGGGGCGCAGATACGCAGTATTTT. It translates to CASSHRTGGADTQYF.